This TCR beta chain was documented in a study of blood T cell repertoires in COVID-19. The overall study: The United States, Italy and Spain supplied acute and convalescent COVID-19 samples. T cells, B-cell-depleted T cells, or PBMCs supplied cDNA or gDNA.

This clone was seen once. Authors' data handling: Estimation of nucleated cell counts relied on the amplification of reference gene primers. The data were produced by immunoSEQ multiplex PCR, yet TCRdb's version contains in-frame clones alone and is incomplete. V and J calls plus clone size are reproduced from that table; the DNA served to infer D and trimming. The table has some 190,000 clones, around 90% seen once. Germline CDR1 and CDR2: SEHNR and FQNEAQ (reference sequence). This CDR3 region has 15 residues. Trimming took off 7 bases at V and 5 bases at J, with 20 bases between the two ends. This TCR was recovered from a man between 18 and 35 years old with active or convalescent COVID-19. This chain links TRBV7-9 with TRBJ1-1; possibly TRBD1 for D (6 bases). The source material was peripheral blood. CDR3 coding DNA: TGTGCCAGCAAACACAGGGAATTAATTGGGACTGAAGCTTTCTTT. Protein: CASKHRELIGTEAFF.